This TCR beta chain was recovered during a study of OX40 agonist ivuxolimab in advanced cancers. Per germline, CDR1 MNHEY and CDR2 SMNVEV (reference sequence). V trimming: 4 bases; J trimming: 5 bases; junction bases outside the gene matches: 6. CDR3 length equals 15 residues. Method: immunoSEQ multiplex PCR; TCRdb's copy keeps in-frame clones and lacks some. The sample consists of 48,000 or so clones, 80% to 85% of them appearing once. The sample was CD4+ or CD8+ T cells sorted from blood, taken in a trial of the OX40 agonist ivuxolimab. The TCR was taken from an adult with an advanced solid tumor such as melanoma, head and neck, liver or kidney cancer. The rearrangement links TRBV27 to TRBJ2-1, with 9 bases matching TRBD2. The CDR3 spells CASSSISGGDNEQFF. The CDR3 DNA sequence: TGTGCCAGCAGTTCTATTAGCGGGGGAGACAATGAGCAGTTCTTC.